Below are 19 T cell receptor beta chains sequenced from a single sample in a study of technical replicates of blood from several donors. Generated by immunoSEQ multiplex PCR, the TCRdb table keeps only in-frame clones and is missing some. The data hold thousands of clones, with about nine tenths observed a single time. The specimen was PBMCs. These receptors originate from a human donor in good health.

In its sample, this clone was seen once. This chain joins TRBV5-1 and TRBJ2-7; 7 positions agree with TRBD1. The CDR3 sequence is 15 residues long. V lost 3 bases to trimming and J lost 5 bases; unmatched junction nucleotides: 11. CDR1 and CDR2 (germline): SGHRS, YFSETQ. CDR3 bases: TGCGCCAGCAGCTCAACCGGGACAGTTCATGACGAGCAGTACTTC. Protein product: CASSSTGTVHDEQYF.

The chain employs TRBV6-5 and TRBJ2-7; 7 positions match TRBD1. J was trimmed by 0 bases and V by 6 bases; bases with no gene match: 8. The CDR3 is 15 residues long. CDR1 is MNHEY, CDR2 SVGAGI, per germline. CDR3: CASRFGTASSYEQYF. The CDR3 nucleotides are TGTGCCAGCAGATTCGGGACAGCCAGCTCCTACGAGCAGTACTTC.

The chain's CDR3 is CASSVREKNEKLFF. The DNA for the CDR3 is TGTGCCAGCAGTGTAAGGGAGAAGAATGAAAAACTGTTTTTT. The J gene is TRBJ1-4, the V gene TRBV25-1; unclear D gene. The CDR3 runs to 14 residues. Per germline, CDR1 MGHDK and CDR2 SYGVNS. V lost 4 bases and J 5 bases, leaving 11 bases between the germline ends.

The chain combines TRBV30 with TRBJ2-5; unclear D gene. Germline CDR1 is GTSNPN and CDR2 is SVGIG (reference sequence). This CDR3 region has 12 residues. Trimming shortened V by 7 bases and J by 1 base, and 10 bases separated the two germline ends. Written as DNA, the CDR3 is TGTGCCTCGGCGGCTCTCCAAGAGACCCAGTACTTC. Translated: CASAALQETQYF.

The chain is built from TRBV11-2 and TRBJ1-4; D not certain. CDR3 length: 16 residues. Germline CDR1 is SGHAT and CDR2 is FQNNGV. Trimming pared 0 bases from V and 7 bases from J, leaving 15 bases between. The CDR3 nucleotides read TGTGCCAGCAGCTTAGACTACAGTGAAATGGGTGAAAAACTGTTTTTT. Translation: CASSLDYSEMGEKLFF.

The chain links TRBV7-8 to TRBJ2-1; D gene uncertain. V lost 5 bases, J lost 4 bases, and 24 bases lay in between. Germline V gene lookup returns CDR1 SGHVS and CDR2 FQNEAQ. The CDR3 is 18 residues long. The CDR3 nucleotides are TGTGCCAGCAGCCCGCCTGCCACCTACCCCGGTGCGTACAATGAGCAGTTCTTC. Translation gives CASSPPATYPGAYNEQFF.

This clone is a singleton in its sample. The CDR3 DNA reads as TGTGCCAGCAGTGGTCAGCGGACCTACCAAGAGACCCAGTACTTC. Its translation is CASSGQRTYQETQYF. The chain is built from TRBV2 and TRBJ2-5, with D tentatively TRBD2 (5 bases). V lost 4 bases and J 0 bases, leaving 12 bases between the germline ends. Looked up from germline, CDR1 is SNHLY and CDR2 is FYNNEI. The CDR3 consists of 15 residues. Filled out from reference TRBV2 and TRBJ2-5, the complete variable domain reads EPEVTQTPSHQVTQMGQEVILRCVPISNHLYFYWYRQILGQKVEFLVSFYNNEISEKSEIFDDQFSVERPDGSNFTLKIRSTKLEDSAMYFCASSGQRTYQETQYFGPGTRLLVL.

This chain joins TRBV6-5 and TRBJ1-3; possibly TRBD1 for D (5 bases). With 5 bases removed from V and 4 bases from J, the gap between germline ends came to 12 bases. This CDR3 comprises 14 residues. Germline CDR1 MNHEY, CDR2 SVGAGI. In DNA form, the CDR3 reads TGTGCCAGCAGTGCGGGGGGGTCAGGAAACACCATATATTTT. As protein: CASSAGGSGNTIYF.

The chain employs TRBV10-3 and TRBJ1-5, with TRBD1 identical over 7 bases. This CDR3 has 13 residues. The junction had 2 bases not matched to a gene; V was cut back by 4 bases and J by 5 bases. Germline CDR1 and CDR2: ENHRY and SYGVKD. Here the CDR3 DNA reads TGTGCCATCAGTGGAGGGGGCGATCAGCCCCAGCATTTT. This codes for CAISGGGDQPQHF.

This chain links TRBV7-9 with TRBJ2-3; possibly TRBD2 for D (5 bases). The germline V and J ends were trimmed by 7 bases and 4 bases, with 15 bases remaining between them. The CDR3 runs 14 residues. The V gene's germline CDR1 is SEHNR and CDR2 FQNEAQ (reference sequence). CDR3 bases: TGTGCCAGCAACGGAGGACTTCGCGCAGATACGCAGTATTTT. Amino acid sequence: CASNGGLRADTQYF.

The DNA for the CDR3 is TGTGCCAGCAGTTACTCCCTAGCGGGGATCACAGATACGCAGTATTTT. It is translated as CASSYSLAGITDTQYF. V usage is TRBV6-5 and J usage is TRBJ2-3; TRBD2 agrees at 9 bases. The CDR3 has 16 residues. Per the germline V gene, CDR1 is MNHEY and CDR2 is SVGAGI. Unmatched junction bases numbered 3, after V lost 0 bases and J lost 2 bases.

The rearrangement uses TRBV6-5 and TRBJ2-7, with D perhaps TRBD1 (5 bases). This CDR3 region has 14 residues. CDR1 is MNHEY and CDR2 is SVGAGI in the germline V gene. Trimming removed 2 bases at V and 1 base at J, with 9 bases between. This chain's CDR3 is CASSYEQASYEQYF. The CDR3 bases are TGTGCCAGCAGTTACGAACAGGCATCCTACGAGCAGTACTTC.

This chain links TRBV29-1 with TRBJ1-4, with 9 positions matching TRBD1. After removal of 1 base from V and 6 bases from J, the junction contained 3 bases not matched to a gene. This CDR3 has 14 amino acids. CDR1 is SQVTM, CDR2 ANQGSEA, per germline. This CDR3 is CSVEGTGDDEKLFF. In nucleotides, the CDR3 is TGCAGCGTTGAAGGGACAGGGGATGATGAAAAACTGTTTTTT. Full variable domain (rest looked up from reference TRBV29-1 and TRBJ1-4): SAVISQKPSRDICQRGTSLTIQCQVDSQVTMMFWYRQQPGQSLTLIATANQGSEATYESGFVIDKFPISRPNLTFSTLTVSNMSPEDSSIYLCSVEGTGDDEKLFFGSGTQLSVL.

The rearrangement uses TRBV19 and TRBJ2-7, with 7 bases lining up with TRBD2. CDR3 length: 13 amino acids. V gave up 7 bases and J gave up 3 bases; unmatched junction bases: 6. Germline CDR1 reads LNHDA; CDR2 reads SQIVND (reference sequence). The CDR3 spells CASKAGADYEQYF. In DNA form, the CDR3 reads TGTGCCAGTAAGGCGGGAGCAGACTACGAGCAGTACTTC.

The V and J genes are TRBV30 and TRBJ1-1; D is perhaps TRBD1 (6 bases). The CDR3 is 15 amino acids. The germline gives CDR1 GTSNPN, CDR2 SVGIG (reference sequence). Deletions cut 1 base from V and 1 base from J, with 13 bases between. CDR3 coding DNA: TGTGCCTGGAGTGCCCAGCTGACAGGGAACACTGAAGCTTTCTTT. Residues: CAWSAQLTGNTEAFF.

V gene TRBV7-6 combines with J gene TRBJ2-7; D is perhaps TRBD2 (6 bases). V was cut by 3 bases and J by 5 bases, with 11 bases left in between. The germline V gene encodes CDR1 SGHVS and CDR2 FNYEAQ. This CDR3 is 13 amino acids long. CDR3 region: CASSLGRLDEQYF. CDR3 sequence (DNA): TGTGCCAGCAGCTTGGGGAGGTTGGACGAGCAGTACTTC.

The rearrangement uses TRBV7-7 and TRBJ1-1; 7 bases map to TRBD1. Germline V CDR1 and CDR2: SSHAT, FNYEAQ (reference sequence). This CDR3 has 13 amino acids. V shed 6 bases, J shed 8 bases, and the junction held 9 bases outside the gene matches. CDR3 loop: CASSQGQTTEAFF. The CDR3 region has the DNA TGTGCCAGCAGTCAGGGACAGACTACCGAAGCTTTCTTT.

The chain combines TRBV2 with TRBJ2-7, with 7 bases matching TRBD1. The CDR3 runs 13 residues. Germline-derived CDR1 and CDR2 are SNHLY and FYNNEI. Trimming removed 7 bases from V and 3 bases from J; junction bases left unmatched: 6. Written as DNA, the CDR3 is TGTGCCAGCACCCTGACAGGGAGCTACGAGCAGTACTTC. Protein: CASTLTGSYEQYF.

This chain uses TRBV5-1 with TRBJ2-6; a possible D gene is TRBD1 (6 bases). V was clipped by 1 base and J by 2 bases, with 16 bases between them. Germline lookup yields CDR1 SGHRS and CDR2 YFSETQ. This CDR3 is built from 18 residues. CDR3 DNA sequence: TGCGCCAGCAGCTTGATGGGGGCAGGTATGGCTGGGGCCAACGTCCTGACTTTC. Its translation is CASSLMGAGMAGANVLTF. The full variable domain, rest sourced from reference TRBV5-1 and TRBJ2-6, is KAGVTQTPRYLIKTRGQQVTLSCSPISGHRSVSWYQQTPGQGLQFLFEYFSETQRNKGNFPGRFSGRQFSNSRSEMNVSTLELGDSALYLCASSLMGAGMAGANVLTFGAGSRLTVL.